This T cell receptor beta chain was documented in a study of cytomegalovirus exposure and HLA in healthy donors. The PCR made use of 60 Vbeta and 13 Jbeta primers. Repertoires were generated with immunoSEQ multiplex PCR, while TCRdb's copy carries only in-frame clones and drops some. The data show about 100,000 clones, less than 85% seen once. The CDR3 is 15 residues long. The junction had 8 bases not matched to a gene; V was cut back by 4 bases and J by 7 bases. Looked up from germline, CDR1 is SNHLY and CDR2 is FYNNEI. Sequencing was carried out using PBMCs. The TCR was taken from a man younger than 35 in good health and CMV-seronegative. The rearrangement uses TRBV2 and TRBJ2-1; TRBD1 matches at 9 bases. In DNA, the CDR3 is TGTGCCAGCAGTGTGACCGGGACAGGGTATAATGAGCAGTTCTTC. This gives the protein CASSVTGTGYNEQFF.